This TCR beta chain was found in a study of T cell responses to AZD1222 COVID-19 vaccine listed by TCRdb under 2021. About the study as a whole: TCR sequencing was performed for 230 to 250 trial participants, of whom some 200 were given two doses of AZD1222 and some 26 were given two doses of MenACWY control vaccine. Trial participants were enrolled by age into subgroups of 18-55, 56-69 and 70-plus years, and around 150, 28 and 57 TCR-sequenced participants, respectively, were included in these subgroups.

The time point label here, explained by the study, means: about 28 days (+/-7) after the second vaccine dose. AZD1222 recipients whose second dose came at about 4 weeks and those whose second dose came at about 12 weeks were combined into one group, since spike-specific TCR depth and breadth did not differ between the two schedules. Vaccinee samples were obtained from the UK trials COV001 and COV002, which included a single-blind randomized controlled phase 2/3 trial of AZD1222 (ChAdOx1 nCoV-19) in healthy adults. For TCRbeta chain sequencing, PBMC samples were collected from trial participants at day 0 and at day 28 after the second dose. Comment on this clone: Its antigen remains unidentified. Per-base qualities were not stored, and no clone one base away is much larger.

The research as a whole found: Conclusions about previously exposed vaccinees are limited, since just five or six AZD1222 recipients were seropositive for SARS-CoV-2 at baseline. The 56-69-year group was small, and its depth increase did not reach significance, likely because of low power. Because no samples from the day 14 peak response were available, repertoires could be characterized only after the peak T cell response. Reportedly, close to half of the unique spike-specific TCRs recognized epitopes lying outside the regions that are mutated in the B.1.351 and B.1.1.7 variants. Participants were mostly white British and included more females than males, and it was suggested by the authors that clonal diversity may have been underestimated. After two AZD1222 doses, spike-specific TCR breadth and depth were significantly higher than at day 0 and than in MenACWY recipients. CD4 TCRs associated with the vaccine covered the entire spike protein, and the dominant responses were in regions 160-218 and 743-854.

V and J lose 2 bases and 4 bases, and a span of 5 bases separates them. CDR1 is given as SGHNT and CDR2 as YENEEA, both from the germline V gene. The CDR3 goes from the cysteine to the phenylalanine over 13 residues. Only the CDR3 portion is preserved as DNA: 39 bases, with reading frame beginning at the first base. The CDR3 regions of human TCRbeta chains were analyzed by immunosequencing. The paper's data handling went like this. TCRs in the repertoires were matched against a reference library of SARS-CoV-2-specific TCRs that had been generated with the MIRA antigen-specificity platform. Breadth was defined as the fraction of unique TCRs that were SARS-CoV-2-associated, and depth was defined as the fraction of total T cells that were SARS-CoV-2-associated. Using the MIRA data, every spike-specific TCR was mapped to the spike region that the TCR reacted to and assigned to either a CD4 or a CD8 class. Log10-transformed breadth and depth values were compared by one-way ANOVA with Sidak's multiple comparisons tests. TCRdb's version of the immuneACCESS table is confined to in-frame rearrangements and falls short of the full clone set. An unresolved V gene accounts for under half of the shortfall where checked; the remainder is of unknown origin. The V and J calls and clone size were taken over from that table, and D and trimming were inferred from the DNA. Recorded for this sample are tens of thousands of clones; roughly 84% of them occurred a single time. Of the sample, 18% falls within the top ten clones.

Here the chain combines TRBV11-3 and TRBJ2-2; the D gene is not confidently resolved. The input for sequencing was peripheral blood, taken 28 days after the second AZD1222 dose. This TCR came from an adult who received the AZD1222 COVID-19 vaccine. The CDR3 reads CASSLRVTGELFF. The nucleotide sequence is TGTGCCAGCAGCTTACGGGTCACCGGGGAGCTGTTTTTT.